This TCR beta chain came from a study of T cell responses to AZD1222 COVID-19 vaccine. Whole-study context: Investigators merged groups given second doses at roughly 4 or roughly 12 weeks. Whole-study results and caveats: Across spike, vaccine-associated CD4 TCRs were found, dominant at 160-218 and 743-854. Clonal diversity may have been underestimated in mostly white British donors. Researchers took repertoire samples only after the peak T cell response had come.

Sequencing used immunoSEQ multiplex PCR; TCRdb keeps in-frame clones, though not all of them. The table includes some 200,000 clones, approximately 91% detected once. Turning to this clone: Its specificity is not known.

This material consisted of peripheral blood, taken on day 0 of AZD1222 vaccination. The TCR comes from an adult in good health.

CDR3 sequence: CASSLGLAGVSGELFF. CDR3 in DNA: TGTGCCAGCAGCCTAGGACTAGCGGGAGTATCGGGGGAGCTGTTTTTT. The chain employs TRBV7-6 and TRBJ2-2; TRBD2 aligns across 13 bases. This CDR3 is 16 amino acids long. CDR1 and CDR2 (germline): SGHVS, FNYEAQ. V lost 5 bases to trimming and J lost 8 bases; unmatched junction nucleotides: 8. Based on the CDR3 plus reference TRBV7-6 and TRBJ2-2, the full variable domain is GAGVSQSPRYKVTKRGQDVALRCDPISGHVSLYWYRQALGQGPEFLTYFNYEAQQDKSGLPNDRFSAERPEGSISTLTIQRTEQRDSAMYRCASSLGLAGVSGELFFGEGSRLTVL.